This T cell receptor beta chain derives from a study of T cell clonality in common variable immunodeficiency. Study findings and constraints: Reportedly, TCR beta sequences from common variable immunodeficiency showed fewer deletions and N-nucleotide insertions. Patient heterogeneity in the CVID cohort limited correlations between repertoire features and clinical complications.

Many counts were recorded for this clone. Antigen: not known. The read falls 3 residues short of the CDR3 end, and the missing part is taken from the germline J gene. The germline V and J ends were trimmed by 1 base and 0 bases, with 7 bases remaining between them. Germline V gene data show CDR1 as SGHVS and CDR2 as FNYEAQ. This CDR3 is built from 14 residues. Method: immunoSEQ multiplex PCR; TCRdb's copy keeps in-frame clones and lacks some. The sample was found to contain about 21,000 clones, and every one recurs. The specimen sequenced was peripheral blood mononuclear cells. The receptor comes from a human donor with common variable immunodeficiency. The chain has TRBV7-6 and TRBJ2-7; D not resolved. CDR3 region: CASSLEQDSYEQYF. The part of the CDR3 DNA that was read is TGTGCCAGCAGCTTAGAGCAGGACTCCTACGAG.